The 18 T cell receptor beta chains reported below all come from one sample, sequenced in a study of molecular identifiers for immune sequencing clone quantification. TCRdb re-called the PCR reads with MiXCR, one entry per CDR3 protein. Of about 640,000 distinct CDR3 sequences in the sample, about 20% are singletons; the top ten hold roughly 0.85%. Source material: naive CD8+ T cells from blood, with Jurkat cell RNA spiked in. Regarding subset: FACS-sorted CD8+CD4-CCR7+CD45RA+ naive T cells. The receptors originated from a human donor in good health. Some libraries in this study had Jurkat cell RNA spiked in.

Regarding this clonotype: This may stem from a read error, because a much larger clone lies one nucleotide away. This rearrangement joins TRBV5-6 to TRBJ1-1; the D gene is possibly TRBD1 (5 bases). Germline CDR1 is SGHDT and CDR2 is YYEEEE. The CDR3 is 13 residues long. This CDR3 is CASSLGGAGEASF. In DNA form, the CDR3 reads TGTGCCAGCAGCTTAGGCGGGGCAGGAGAAGCTTCCTTT.

This chain joins TRBV11-2 and TRBJ2-1, with TRBD1 as a possible D gene (5 bases). The germline CDR1 and CDR2 sequences are SGHAT and FQNNGV. V lost 1 base and J 8 bases, leaving 18 bases between the germline ends. The CDR3 spans 16 residues. CDR3 loop: CASSLGSEPRVHEQFF. The CDR3 DNA sequence: TGTGCCAGCAGCTTAGGATCGGAGCCCAGGGTCCATGAGCAGTTCTTC.

This clonotype occurred a few times. The chain recombines TRBV7-9 with TRBJ2-7; D gene unclear. The CDR3 runs 14 residues. V was clipped by 5 bases and J by 4 bases, with 15 bases between them. Germline lookup yields CDR1 SEHNR and CDR2 FQNEAQ (reference sequence). CDR3 in DNA: TGTGCCAGCAGCCTCGGTGGGGATCTTTACGAGCAGTACTTC. Amino acid sequence: CASSLGGDLYEQYF.

There are many counts of this clonotype. This rearrangement joins TRBV7-9 to TRBJ2-3, with TRBD1 identical over 12 bases. This CDR3 is 16 amino acids long. The junction had 8 bases not matched to a gene; V was cut back by 5 bases and J by 5 bases. Germline CDR1 reads SEHNR; CDR2 reads FQNEAQ (reference sequence). CDR3 sequence reads: CASSGWGQGAQDTQYF. CDR3 coding DNA: TGTGCCAGCAGCGGCTGGGGACAGGGGGCGCAAGATACGCAGTATTTT.

Concerning this clonotype: This clone may be a read error of a much larger clone one base away. The chain is built from TRBV7-6 and TRBJ2-7; 7 nucleotides agree with TRBD1. Germline V gene sequence: CDR1 SGHVS, CDR2 FNYEAQ. This CDR3 has 15 residues. CDR3 loop: CVSSLVQGPAYEQYF. The CDR3 DNA follows: TGTGTCAGCAGCTTAGTACAGGGGCCCGCCTACGAGCAGTACTTC.

With regard to this clonotype: One junction end disagrees with the germline gene, perhaps due to a read error. This chain links TRBV7-9 with TRBJ2-3; perhaps TRBD1 as D (5 bases). This CDR3 region has 17 residues. Per the germline V gene, CDR1 is SEHNR and CDR2 is FQNEAQ (reference sequence). As DNA, the CDR3 is TGTGCCAGCAGTTCGAACCGACAGACGATTAGCACAGGTACGCAGTATTTC. It translates to CASSSNRQTISTGTQYF.

This clonotype was seen ten or more times. The gene calls are TRBV14 and TRBJ2-5; 8 nucleotides match TRBD2. With 4 bases clipped from V and 4 bases from J, the junction kept 8 bases outside the gene matches. The germline V gene encodes CDR1 SGHDN and CDR2 FVKESK. The CDR3 contains 15 residues. CDR3 sequence: CASSPRPGGAETQYF. CDR3 sequence (DNA): TGTGCCAGCAGCCCCCGGCCGGGGGGGGCAGAGACCCAGTACTTC. The full variable domain, in which reference TRBV14 and TRBJ2-5 provide the parts outside the CDR3, is EAGVTQFPSHSVIEKGQTVTLRCDPISGHDNLYWYRRVMGKEIKFLLHFVKESKQDESGMPNNRFLAERTGGTYSTLKVQPAELEDSGVYFCASSPRPGGAETQYFGPGTRLLVL.

The rearrangement links TRBV2 to TRBJ1-5; 8 bases agree with TRBD1. Germline values: CDR1 SNHLY, CDR2 FYNNEI. J gave up 6 bases and V 8 bases, and 9 bases lay outside the gene matches. The CDR3 contains 14 residues. The CDR3 here is CASLDRVDSQPQHF. The CDR3 DNA sequence: TGTGCCAGCTTGGACAGGGTGGACAGTCAGCCCCAGCATTTT.

There are a few counts of this clonotype. One base away lies a much larger clone, so this may be a sequencing read error. No conserved phenylalanine or tryptophan is present at the end of the CDR3, so a read error is the likely explanation. The chain couples TRBV4-3 to TRBJ2-3, with 7 bases that match TRBD2. The V and J ends lost 1 base and 4 bases, in that order; junction bases with no gene match: 14. The length of the CDR3 is 18 residues. Germline V gene data show CDR1 as LGHNA and CDR2 as YSLEER. CDR3 DNA sequence: TGCGCCAGCAGCCAAGCGTACCCGCAGCGGGAAGGCCCAGATACGCAGTATCTT. It is translated as CASSQAYPQREGPDTQYL.

This clonotype has ten or more counts. The chain carries TRBV7-8 and TRBJ2-5, with 8 bases identical to TRBD2. CDR1 is SGHVS and CDR2 is FQNEAQ in the germline V gene. Trimming at V came to 1 base and at J to 2 bases, leaving 3 bases not matched to a gene. The CDR3 runs to 15 residues. The CDR3 region is CASSLVSSGQETQYF. The CDR3 DNA reads as TGTGCCAGCAGCTTAGTGTCTAGCGGGCAAGAGACCCAGTACTTC. The whole variable domain, filled in from reference TRBV7-8 and TRBJ2-5, reads GAGVSQSPRYKVAKRGQDVALRCDPISGHVSLFWYQQALGQGPEFLTYFQNEAQLDKSGLPSDRFFAERPEGSVSTLKIQRTQQEDSAVYLCASSLVSSGQETQYFGPGTRLLVL.

In its sample, this clonotype was seen many times. V gene TRBV24-1 combines with J gene TRBJ2-3; possibly TRBD2 for D (6 bases). Trimming took 2 bases from V and 2 from J, leaving 16 bases between them. Germline CDR1 is KGHDR and CDR2 is SFDVKD. The CDR3 runs 17 residues. The DNA for the CDR3 is TGTGCCACCAGTGATTCGAAAGGGGACTCAAACACAGATACGCAGTATTTT. This gives the protein CATSDSKGDSNTDTQYF.

The chain employs TRBV19 and TRBJ2-7; D ambiguous. V was pared by 1 base and J by 1 base, with 8 bases between. CDR1 is LNHDA and CDR2 is SQIVND in the germline V gene (reference sequence). The CDR3 is made up of 14 amino acids. Here the CDR3 DNA reads TGTGCCAGTAGTATAGCTCCCGAATCCTACGAGCAGTACTTC. Protein sequence: CASSIAPESYEQYF.

Concerning this clonotype: With a much larger clone just one base away, this may be a read error. The chain recombines TRBV20-1 with TRBJ2-7; possibly TRBD2 for D (5 bases). The V and J ends lost 2 bases and 2 bases respectively, with 10 bases between them. The CDR3 contains 13 residues. Per the germline V gene, CDR1 is DFQATT and CDR2 is SNEGSKA (reference sequence). This CDR3 reads CSARRELAYEQYF. CDR3 nucleotide sequence: TGCAGTGCTAGAAGGGAACTAGCCTACGAGCAGTACTTC.

This sequence joins TRBV28 and TRBJ2-7; perhaps TRBD2 as D (6 bases). The CDR3 is 15 amino acids. Trimming cost V 1 base and J 2 bases, with 12 bases left between them. Germline CDR1 and CDR2: MDHEN and SYDVKM. In DNA form, the CDR3 reads TGTGCCAGCAGTTTATTGCTAGCGCGAGCCTACGAGCAGTACTTC. Its translation: CASSLLLARAYEQYF.

The chain combines TRBV7-9 with TRBJ1-2; a possible D gene is TRBD1 (5 bases). V gave up 5 bases and J gave up 2 bases, with 12 bases separating them. The germline gives CDR1 SEHNR, CDR2 FQNEAQ (reference sequence). The length of the CDR3 is 14 residues. In DNA, the CDR3 is TGTGCCAGCAGCCCACCCGACAGAAACTATGGCTACACCTTC. Its protein is CASSPPDRNYGYTF.

There are many counts of this clonotype. The rearrangement links TRBV5-6 to TRBJ2-7; D ambiguous. The CDR3 has 14 residues. V was trimmed by 1 base and J by 2 bases, leaving 10 bases between them. Germline V gene sequence: CDR1 SGHDT, CDR2 YYEEEE. The chain's CDR3 is CASSLSPRPYEQYF. CDR3 DNA: TGTGCCAGCAGCTTGAGTCCACGACCCTACGAGCAGTACTTC.

This clonotype came up a few times. V and J are TRBV27 and TRBJ2-2; D unresolved. V lost 1 base to trimming and J lost 6 bases, with 12 bases between them. Per germline, CDR1 MNHEY and CDR2 SMNVEV (reference sequence). The CDR3 is made up of 15 amino acids. The CDR3 sequence is CASSLWGYGAGELFF. The CDR3 DNA reads as TGTGCCAGCAGTTTATGGGGTTATGGGGCCGGGGAGCTGTTTTTT.

This clonotype was detected many times. V is TRBV12-3 or TRBV12-4 and J is TRBJ2-3, with TRBD1 matching 8 bases. The CDR3 totals 15 residues. The trim removed 4 bases at V and 6 bases at J, leaving 9 bases unmatched. CDR3 sequence: CASSSLATGGDTQYF. Written as DNA, the CDR3 is TGTGCCAGCAGTTCACTCGCTACAGGGGGGGATACGCAGTATTTT.